The clone carrying this TCR beta chain appeared many times. This entry belongs to a study of early T cells in non-severe SARS-CoV-2 infection. Unique molecular identifiers were attached to individual cDNA molecules. TCRdb analysed the 5' RACE reads with MiXCR anew, one entry per CDR3 protein. This sample carries about 83,000 distinct CDR3 sequences, roughly an eighth of them seen once, and the ten largest clones take more than 1.2%. Sequenced: whole blood. This clonotype originated in an adult who was a healthcare worker with PCR-confirmed SARS-CoV-2 infection or an uninfected control (not recorded which).

CDR3 sequence reads: CASSYSSGGPYNEQFF. For the CDR3, the DNA is TGTGCCAGCAGTTACTCGAGCGGGGGTCCCTACAATGAGCAGTTCTTC. This chain links TRBV6-5 with TRBJ2-1; 8 nucleotides match TRBD2. V lost 0 bases and J lost 2; bases outside the gene matches: 3. CDR3 size: 16 residues. The V gene's germline CDR1 is MNHEY and CDR2 SVGAGI.